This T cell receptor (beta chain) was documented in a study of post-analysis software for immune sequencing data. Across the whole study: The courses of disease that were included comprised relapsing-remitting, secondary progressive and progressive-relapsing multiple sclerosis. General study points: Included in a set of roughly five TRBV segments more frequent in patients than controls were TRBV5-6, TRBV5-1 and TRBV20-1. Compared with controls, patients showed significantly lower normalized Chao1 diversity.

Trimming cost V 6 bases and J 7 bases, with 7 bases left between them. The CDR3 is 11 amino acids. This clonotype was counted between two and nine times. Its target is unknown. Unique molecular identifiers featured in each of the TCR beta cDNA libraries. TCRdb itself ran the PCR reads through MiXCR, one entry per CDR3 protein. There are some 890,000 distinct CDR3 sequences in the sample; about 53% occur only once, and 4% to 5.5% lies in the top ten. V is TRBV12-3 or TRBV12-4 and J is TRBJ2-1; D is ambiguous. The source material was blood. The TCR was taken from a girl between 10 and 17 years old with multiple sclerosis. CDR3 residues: CASSSPNEQFF. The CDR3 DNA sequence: TGTGCCAGCAGCTCACCGAATGAGCAGTTCTTC.